This TCR beta chain comes out of a study of cytomegalovirus exposure and HLA in healthy donors. Overall study results and limits: The sole available immune exposure information was CMV serostatus. In a later analysis, several top co-occurrence clusters appeared linked to parvovirus B19, influenza, CMV and Epstein-Barr virus.

It was with 60 Vbeta and 13 Jbeta primers that the PCR ran. Generated by immunoSEQ multiplex PCR, the TCRdb table keeps only in-frame clones and is missing some. The profile covers about 110,000 clones, with 60% to 80% appearing a single time and more than 2% taken by the ten largest. A few counts support this clone. Antigen unknown. CDR3 length: 16 residues. Trimming shortened V by 3 bases and J by 0 bases, and 9 bases separated the two germline ends. Germline assignment: CDR1 LNHDA and CDR2 SQIVND (reference sequence). The receptor comes from a man in his fifties in good health and CMV-seropositive. J is TRBJ2-6 and V is TRBV19; D is possibly TRBD2 (5 bases). The sequenced material came from PBMCs. CDR3 nucleotides: TGTGCCAGTAGTATCGTTCGGGGCTCTGGGGCCAACGTCCTGACTTTC. As protein: CASSIVRGSGANVLTF.